The 8 T cell receptor beta chains reported below all come from one sample, sequenced in a study of blood T cell repertoires in COVID-19. Data came from immunoSEQ multiplex PCR; TCRdb stores just in-frame clones and leaves some out. Of 200,000 to 250,000 clones in the sample, around 87% were seen once. Sequenced material: peripheral blood. The origin of the receptors is a man aged 60-69 years with acute or convalescent COVID-19.

The V and J genes are TRBV24-1 and TRBJ1-1; 9 positions agree with TRBD1. The CDR3 length is 16 residues. With V trimmed by 5 bases and J by 4 bases, 10 bases remained unmatched. In germline, CDR1 is KGHDR, CDR2 SFDVKD. The CDR3 spells CATSAPKTGGGTEAFF. CDR3 DNA sequence: TGTGCCACCAGTGCCCCCAAAACAGGGGGCGGCACTGAAGCTTTCTTT.

The V gene is TRBV18, the J gene TRBJ2-7; unclear D gene. V lost 3 bases to trimming and J lost 3 bases, with 9 bases between them. Germline-derived CDR1 and CDR2 are KGHSH and LQKENI. CDR3 length equals 13 residues. The CDR3: CASSPAGRYEQYF. For the CDR3, the DNA is TGTGCCAGCTCACCCGCAGGTCGCTACGAGCAGTACTTC.

The chain is built from TRBV9 and TRBJ2-3; a weak D match, TRBD2 (5 bases). The germline gives CDR1 SGDLS, CDR2 YYNGEE. V was trimmed by 5 bases and J by 0 bases, leaving 13 bases between them. The CDR3 covers 15 residues. This CDR3 reads CASRRVGVSTDTQYF. DNA of the CDR3: TGTGCCAGCAGACGCGTCGGGGTTAGCACAGATACGCAGTATTTT.

This clone came up a few times. The chain has TRBV6-5 and TRBJ2-7; 9 bases are a match to TRBD2. The trim removed 0 bases at V and 5 bases at J, leaving 8 bases unmatched. There are 16 residues in the CDR3. CDR1 MNHEY and CDR2 SVGAGI come from the germline V gene. The CDR3 nucleotides read TGTGCCAGCAGTTACTCGAGCTGGCGGGGGGGCGACGAGCAGTACTTC. It specifies CASSYSSWRGGDEQYF.

The chain uses TRBV9 and TRBJ2-1; D is possibly TRBD1 (7 bases). CDR1 SGDLS and CDR2 YYNGEE come from the germline V gene. V was shortened by 4 bases and J by 9 bases, with 20 bases between the two germline ends. This CDR3 is built from 15 residues. The CDR3 nucleotides are TGTGCCAGCAGCCTCACGCAGGGGGACTTCGGTGAGCAGTTCTTC. It codes for CASSLTQGDFGEQFF.

CDR3: CASRVGGETQYF. CDR3 in DNA: TGTGCCAGCAGGGTGGGAGGAGAGACCCAGTACTTC. The gene calls are TRBV12-3 or TRBV12-4 and TRBJ2-5; TRBD2 is a possible D gene (6 bases). The CDR3 extends over 12 amino acids. V was clipped by 6 bases and J by 4 bases, with 9 bases between them.

A remark on this clone: The DNA is left out, because the CDR3 cannot be placed on it with certainty; the CDR3 is given as TCRdb lists it. The CDR3: CASSFFGQGDETQYF. This chain connects TRBV6-5 to TRBJ2-5; the table's TRBD1 call for D was not verified on the DNA. The CDR3 is 15 residues long, counting both termini. The germline V gene encodes CDR1 MNHEY and CDR2 SVGAGI.

The chain joins TRBV30 to TRBJ1-4, with a weak D call TRBD1 (5 bases). V was pared by 4 bases and J by 7 bases, with 19 bases between. The V gene's germline CDR1 is GTSNPN and CDR2 SVGIG (reference sequence). This CDR3 has 15 amino acids. CDR3 in DNA: TGTGCCTGGAAGAATCAGGCAGGGCCTATTGAAAAACTGTTTTTT. Translation: CAWKNQAGPIEKLFF.